The 2 T cell receptor beta chains below were found in one sample sequenced in a study of blood T cells in healthy people across ages. Then a second PCR, running about 6 to 12 cycles, was carried out with a sample-barcoded 5' primer and a J-beta primer mix. One entry per CDR3 protein, called by TCRdb with MiXCR from the 5' RACE reads. The data show about 780,000 distinct CDR3 sequences, with around 50% seen just once and roughly 20% held by the top ten. The sample taken for sequencing was blood. All receptors come from an elderly man in good health.

The rearrangement joins TRBV7-2 to TRBJ2-5, with D maybe TRBD2 (5 bases). The germline V gene has CDR1 SGHTA and CDR2 FQGNSA. The length of the CDR3 is 16 residues. The V end was cut by 0 bases, the J end by 2 bases, with 13 bases between. In nucleotides, the CDR3 is TGTGCCAGCAGCTTAGCGGCTGGACTGGGGCAAGAGACCCAGTACTTC. Protein sequence: CASSLAAGLGQETQYF.

This chain uses TRBV20-1 with TRBJ2-6; 9 nucleotides agree with TRBD1. The trim removed 5 bases at V and 1 base at J, leaving 3 bases unmatched. CDR3 size: 15 residues. The V gene's germline CDR1 is DFQATT and CDR2 SNEGSKA (reference sequence). The CDR3 is CSAPDRGSGANVLTF. The CDR3 bases are TGCAGTGCTCCGGACAGGGGATCTGGGGCCAACGTCCTGACTTTC.